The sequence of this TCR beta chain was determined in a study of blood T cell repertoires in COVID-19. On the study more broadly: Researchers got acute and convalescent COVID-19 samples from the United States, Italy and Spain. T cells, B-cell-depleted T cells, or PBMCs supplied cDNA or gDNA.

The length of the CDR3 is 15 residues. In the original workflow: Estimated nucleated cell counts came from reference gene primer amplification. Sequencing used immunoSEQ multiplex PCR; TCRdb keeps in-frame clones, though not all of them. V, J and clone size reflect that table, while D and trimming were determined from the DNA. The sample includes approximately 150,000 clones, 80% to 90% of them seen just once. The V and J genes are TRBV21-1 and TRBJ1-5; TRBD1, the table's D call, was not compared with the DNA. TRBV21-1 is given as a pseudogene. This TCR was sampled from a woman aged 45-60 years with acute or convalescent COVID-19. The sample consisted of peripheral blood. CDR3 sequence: CASRDGQLSYQPQHF. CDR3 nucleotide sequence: TGTGCCAGCAGGGACGGACAACTTTCTTATCAGCCCCAGCATTTT.